The clone carrying this T cell receptor beta chain turned up a few times. Trimming took 5 bases from V and 3 from J; bases not matched to a gene: 9. The CDR3 has 15 residues. These data come from a study of human T cells and chemical hapten exposure. From the RACE reads, TCRdb called clonotypes with MiXCR, one entry per CDR3 protein. The repertoire holds hundreds of thousands of distinct CDR3 sequences, over 6% seen once, with around 5.8% in the top ten. Time point defined: patch test 2, 6 weeks after DPC sensitization. The treatment here: therapeutic diphenylcyclopropenone sensitization with weekly scalp DPC.

The sample consisted of whole blood, taken in connection with sensitization to the hapten diphenylcyclopropenone (DPC). The chain couples TRBV12-3 or TRBV12-4 to TRBJ2-7; TRBD1 aligns across 8 bases. The source is a woman aged 18-29 years with alopecia areata. Some clones in this sample may be carry-over from other donors' samples. The CDR3 DNA sequence: TGTGCCAGCAGTCTCCCCGGACAGGGAGTCTACGAGCAGTACTTC. Translating gives CASSLPGQGVYEQYF.